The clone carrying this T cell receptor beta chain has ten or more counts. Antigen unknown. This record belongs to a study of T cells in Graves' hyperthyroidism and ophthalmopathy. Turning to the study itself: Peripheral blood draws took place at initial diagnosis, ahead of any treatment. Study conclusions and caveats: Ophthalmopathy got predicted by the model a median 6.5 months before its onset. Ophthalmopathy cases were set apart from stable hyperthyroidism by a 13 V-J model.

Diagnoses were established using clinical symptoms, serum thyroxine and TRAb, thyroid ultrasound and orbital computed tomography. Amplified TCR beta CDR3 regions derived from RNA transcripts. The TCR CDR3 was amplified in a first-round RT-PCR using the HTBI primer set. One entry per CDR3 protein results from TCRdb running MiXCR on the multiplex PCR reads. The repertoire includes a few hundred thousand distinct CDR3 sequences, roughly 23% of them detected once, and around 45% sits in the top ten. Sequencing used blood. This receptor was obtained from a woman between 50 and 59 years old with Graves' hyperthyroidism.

CDR3 DNA: TGTGCCAGCAGTAAGTTTTGGAACACTGAAGCTTTCTTT. The encoded protein is CASSKFWNTEAFF. The chain links TRBV2 to TRBJ1-1; D is ambiguous. Between the trimmed V and J ends, which lost 5 bases and 1 base, there was a span of 8 bases. The V gene's germline CDR1 is SNHLY and CDR2 FYNNEI. This CDR3 region has 13 residues.